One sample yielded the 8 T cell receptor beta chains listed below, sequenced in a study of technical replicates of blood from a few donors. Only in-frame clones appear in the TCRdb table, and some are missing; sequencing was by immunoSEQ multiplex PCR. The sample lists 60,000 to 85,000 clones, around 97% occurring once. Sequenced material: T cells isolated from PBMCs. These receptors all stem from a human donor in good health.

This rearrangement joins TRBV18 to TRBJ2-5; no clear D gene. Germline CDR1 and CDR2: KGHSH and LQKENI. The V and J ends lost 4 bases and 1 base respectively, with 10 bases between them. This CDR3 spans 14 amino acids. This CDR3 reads CASSRESGQETQYF. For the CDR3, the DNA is TGTGCCAGCTCACGAGAGTCAGGCCAAGAGACCCAGTACTTC.

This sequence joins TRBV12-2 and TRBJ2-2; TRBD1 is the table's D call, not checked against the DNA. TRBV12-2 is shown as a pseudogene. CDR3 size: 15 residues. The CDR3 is CASRFFGWAAGELFF. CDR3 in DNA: TGTGCAAGTCGCTTTTTCGGTTGGGCCGCGGGGGAGCTGTTTTTT.

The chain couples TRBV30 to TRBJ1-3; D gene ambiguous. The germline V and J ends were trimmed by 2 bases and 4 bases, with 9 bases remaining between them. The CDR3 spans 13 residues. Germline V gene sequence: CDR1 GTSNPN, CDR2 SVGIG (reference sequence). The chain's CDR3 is CAWSLAMGNTIYF. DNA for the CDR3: TGTGCCTGGAGTCTAGCTATGGGAAACACCATATATTTT.

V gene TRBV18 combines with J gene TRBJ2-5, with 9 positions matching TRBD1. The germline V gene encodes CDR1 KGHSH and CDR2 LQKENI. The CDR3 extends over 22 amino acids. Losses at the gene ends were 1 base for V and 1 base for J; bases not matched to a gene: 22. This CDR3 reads CASSPLNSLFTGTGHPQETQYF. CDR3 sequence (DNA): TGTGCCAGCTCACCACTTAATAGCCTCTTCACCGGGACAGGGCACCCCCAAGAGACCCAGTACTTC.

The DNA of the CDR3 is TGTGCCAGCAGTTATGGGGAGGAGACCCAGTACTTC. Its protein product is CASSYGEETQYF. The chain links TRBV6-5 to TRBJ2-5; possibly TRBD2 for D (5 bases). CDR3 length equals 12 residues. Trimming left V 3 bases short and J 5 bases short, with 7 bases between. Germline V gene sequence: CDR1 MNHEY, CDR2 SVGAGI.

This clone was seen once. The CDR3 loop is CASSRSGTGLRDIQYF. CDR3 in DNA: TGTGCCAGCAGCCGGTCCGGGACAGGGCTAAGGGACATTCAGTACTTC. The chain employs TRBV28 and TRBJ2-4, with TRBD1 matching 9 bases. The V gene end was trimmed by 6 bases and the J gene end by 8 bases; junction bases not matched to a gene: 14. The V gene's germline CDR1 is MDHEN and CDR2 SYDVKM. CDR3 length: 16 residues.

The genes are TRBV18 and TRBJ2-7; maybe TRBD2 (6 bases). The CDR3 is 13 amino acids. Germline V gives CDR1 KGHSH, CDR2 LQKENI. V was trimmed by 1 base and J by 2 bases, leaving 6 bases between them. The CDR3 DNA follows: TGTGCCAGCTCACCACTAGCGGCCTACGAGCAGTACTTC. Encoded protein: CASSPLAAYEQYF.

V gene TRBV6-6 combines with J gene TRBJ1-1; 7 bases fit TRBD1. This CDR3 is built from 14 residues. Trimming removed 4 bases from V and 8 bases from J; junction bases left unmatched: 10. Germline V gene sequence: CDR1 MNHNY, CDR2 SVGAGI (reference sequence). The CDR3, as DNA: TGTGCCAGCAGTTTCGCCGGAGGGGGCCCCGAAGCTTTCTTT. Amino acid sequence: CASSFAGGGPEAFF.